This is a list of T cell receptor beta chains from one sample in a study of blood T cells in healthy people across ages. TCRdb ran MiXCR on the 5' RACE reads and lists one entry per CDR3 protein. The sample shows 1,800,000 or so distinct CDR3 sequences, 39% of them seen only once. The sample consisted of blood. Receptors were obtained from a human donor in good health. Both conserved end residues are part of each CDR3. The order of the fields is V gene, CDR3 length, J gene, clone size, D gene, CDR3 protein, CDR3 DNA. D genes are given only for firm matches. Clone sizes are given selectively: once, few, many, or a class where the clone is expanded.

TRBV5-1	13	TRBJ1-2	-	-	CASSLGQQGGYTF	TGCGCCAGCAGCTTAGGACAGCAAGGCGGCTACACCTTC
TRBV12-3/TRBV12-4	12	TRBJ1-2	few	-	CASSFQEYGHTF	TGTGCCAGCAGTTTTCAGGAATACGGCCACACCTTC
TRBV3-1	14	TRBJ1-4	few	-	CASSQASGQEKLFF	TGTGCCAGCAGCCAAGCGTCGGGGCAGGAAAAACTGTTTTTT
TRBV5-8	13	TRBJ1-1	-	-	CASSFVEHTEAFF	TGTGCCAGCAGCTTCGTTGAACACACTGAAGCTTTCTTT
TRBV7-2	15	TRBJ2-7	-	TRBD2	CASSSRGGGPYEQYF	TGTGCCAGCAGCTCGAGGGGCGGGGGGCCTTACGAGCAGTACTTC
TRBV4-3	15	TRBJ1-2	-	-	CASSQDARGLSGYTF	TGCGCCAGCAGCCAAGATGCGAGGGGACTCTCTGGCTACACCTTC
TRBV5-1	18	TRBJ2-1	-	-	CASSLFDPGLQTYNEQFF	TGCGCCAGCAGCTTGTTTGATCCGGGACTTCAGACCTACAATGAGCAGTTCTTC
TRBV6-1	13	TRBJ1-2	many	-	CASILDGLYGYTF	TGTGCCAGCATCCTTGACGGGCTCTATGGCTACACCTTC
TRBV4-3	18	TRBJ1-2	-	TRBD1	CASSQTWRLQSGGYDYTF	TGCGCCAGCAGCCAAACCTGGAGACTCCAATCAGGGGGCTATGACTACACCTTC
TRBV20-1	10	TRBJ2-7	many	-	CSARYNEQYF	TGCAGTGCTAGATACAACGAGCAGTACTTC
TRBV6-2/TRBV6-3	16	TRBJ2-1	few	TRBD2	CASSYSRTSGYNEQFF	TGTGCCAGCAGTTACTCCCGGACTAGCGGCTACAATGAGCAGTTCTTC
TRBV6-4	16	TRBJ2-1	-	-	CASSAAIPGGFNEQFF	TGTGCCAGCAGTGCCGCCATCCCCGGGGGATTTAATGAGCAGTTCTTC
TRBV7-2	18	TRBJ2-3	once	-	CASSHLGRSSIGTDTQYF	TGTGCCAGCAGCCACCTGGGTAGATCTTCGATCGGCACAGATACGCAGTATTTT
TRBV20-1	15	TRBJ2-3	-	TRBD1	CSARIGQGGTDTQYF	TGCAGTGCTAGAATCGGACAGGGTGGCACAGATACGCAGTATTTT
TRBV4-3	15	TRBJ1-2	few	TRBD1	CASSQRTGGSYGYTF	TGCGCCAGCAGCCAGAGGACAGGGGGATCCTATGGCTACACCTTC
TRBV6-5	15	TRBJ2-4	few	-	CASSTRGVLHDIQYF	TGTGCCAGCAGCACAAGGGGGGTACTCCACGACATTCAGTACTTC
TRBV29-1	13	TRBJ1-1	-	-	CSVFSRGNAEAFF	TGCAGCGTCTTTAGTAGGGGGAACGCTGAAGCTTTCTTT
TRBV6-6	13	TRBJ2-1	-	-	CASSYSYGSEQFF	TGTGCCAGCAGTTACTCTTACGGGAGTGAGCAGTTCTTC
TRBV12-3/TRBV12-4	13	TRBJ1-2	-	-	CASSATGSHGYTF	TGTGCCAGCAGTGCCACAGGGTCTCATGGCTACACCTTC
TRBV24-1	13	TRBJ1-1	-	-	CATANSVNTEAFF	TGTGCCACCGCAAACAGCGTGAACACTGAAGCTTTCTTT
TRBV29-1	15	TRBJ2-3	few	-	CSVEGHIASTDTQYF	TGCAGCGTTGAAGGCCATATTGCTAGCACAGATACGCAGTATTTT
TRBV7-2	13	TRBJ2-7	few	-	CASSLGLGAEQYF	TGTGCCAGCAGCTTAGGTCTGGGCGCCGAGCAGTACTTC
TRBV29-1	11	TRBJ2-5	many	-	CSARDLETQYF	TGCAGCGCCCGGGACTTGGAGACCCAGTACTTC
TRBV6-4	15	TRBJ2-5	few	TRBD2	CASSPTGLAQETQYF	TGTGCCAGCAGTCCTACGGGACTAGCCCAAGAGACCCAGTACTTC
TRBV6-5	14	TRBJ2-2	-	-	CASARTTRTGELFF	TGTGCCAGCGCCCGCACCACCAGGACCGGGGAGCTGTTTTTT
TRBV2	15	TRBJ2-2	-	TRBD1	CASRTTGSDTGELFF	TGTGCCAGCAGAACGACAGGGTCGGACACCGGGGAGCTGTTTTTT
TRBV19	14	TRBJ2-5	-	-	CASSSSRGAETQYF	TGTGCCAGTAGTTCCAGCCGGGGAGCCGAGACCCAGTACTTC
TRBV5-1	13	TRBJ2-5	few	-	CASSAGGLETQYF	TGCGCCAGCAGCGCAGGGGGGTTAGAGACCCAGTACTTC
TRBV7-3	16	TRBJ2-1	-	TRBD2	CANSPTWSGGYNEQFF	TGTGCCAACAGCCCTACGTGGAGCGGGGGATACAATGAGCAGTTCTTC
TRBV29-1	11	TRBJ2-5	-	-	CGVEVQETQYF	TGCGGCGTTGAGGTCCAAGAGACCCAGTACTTC
TRBV20-1	12	TRBJ2-5	-	TRBD1	CSAPAGGETQYF	TGCAGTGCTCCGGCAGGGGGAGAGACCCAGTACTTC
TRBV19	13	TRBJ1-2	-	-	CASSIWINYGYTF	TGTGCCAGTAGTATATGGATTAACTATGGCTACACCTTC
TRBV7-8	11	TRBJ2-7	many	-	CATQLGYEQYF	TGTGCCACCCAATTAGGCTACGAGCAGTACTTC
TRBV12-3/TRBV12-4	15	TRBJ1-2	-	TRBD1	CASSLTGVDNYGYTF	TGTGCCAGCAGTTTAACAGGGGTGGATAACTATGGCTACACCTTC
TRBV7-3	15	TRBJ1-2	-	TRBD1	CASSFGGQENYGYTF	TGTGCCAGCAGCTTCGGAGGACAGGAGAATTATGGCTACACCTTC
TRBV6-2/TRBV6-3	14	TRBJ2-1	-	TRBD2	CASSFGGEANEQFF	TGTGCCAGCAGCTTCGGGGGGGAGGCCAATGAGCAGTTCTTC
TRBV5-1	14	TRBJ2-1	-	TRBD1	CASSKGQGHVEQFF	TGCGCCAGCAGCAAGGGACAGGGCCACGTTGAGCAGTTCTTC
TRBV2	15	TRBJ1-2	-	TRBD1	CASRPGQITNYGYTF	TGTGCCAGCAGGCCGGGACAGATTACTAACTATGGCTACACCTTC
TRBV7-2	15	TRBJ2-1	-	TRBD2	CASSLAWGGYNEQFF	TGTGCCAGCAGCTTAGCTTGGGGGGGCTACAATGAGCAGTTCTTC
TRBV20-1	15	TRBJ2-7	few	-	CSASNPQSSSYEQYF	TGCAGTGCTAGTAATCCCCAGTCAAGCTCCTACGAGCAGTACTTC
TRBV11-2	15	TRBJ2-4	-	-	CASSLIKGAKNIQYF	TGTGCCAGCAGCTTAATTAAAGGAGCCAAAAACATTCAGTACTTC
TRBV29-1	13	TRBJ2-5	few	TRBD1	CSVGTGVGETQYF	TGCAGCGTTGGGACAGGGGTAGGAGAGACCCAGTACTTC
TRBV5-1	14	TRBJ2-7	-	-	CASSLDTRSYEQYF	TGCGCCAGCAGCTTGGACACCCGCTCCTACGAGCAGTACTTC
TRBV6-6	16	TRBJ2-3	-	TRBD2	CASSYSGGGAVDTQYF	TGTGCCAGCAGTTACTCGGGCGGGGGGGCCGTAGATACGCAGTATTTT
TRBV20-1	14	TRBJ2-4	-	-	CSARGDINVHGQYF	TGCAGTGCTCGCGGGGACATTAATGTCCACGGGCAGTACTTC
TRBV20-1	11	TRBJ2-3	-	-	CSRDSTDTQYF	TGCAGTAGGGACTCCACAGATACGCAGTATTTT
TRBV2	11	TRBJ2-1	few	-	CASSEVYEQFF	TGTGCCAGCAGTGAAGTTTATGAGCAGTTCTTC
TRBV4-3	14	TRBJ2-7	-	TRBD2	CASSQVLAGNEQYF	TGCGCCAGCAGCCAAGTTCTAGCGGGGAACGAGCAGTACTTC
TRBV14	16	TRBJ2-3	-	-	CASSQGLGTHTDTQYF	TGTGCCAGCAGCCAAGGCCTGGGGACACACACAGATACGCAGTATTTT
TRBV15	14	TRBJ2-2	-	TRBD1	CATGDRENTGELFF	TGTGCCACCGGGGACAGGGAGAACACCGGGGAGCTGTTTTTT
TRBV19	14	TRBJ1-1	few	TRBD1	CASSTGGGNTEAFF	TGCGCCAGTAGTACAGGGGGCGGGAACACTGAAGCTTTCTTT
TRBV12-3/TRBV12-4	12	TRBJ1-1	few	-	CASSPYRTEAFF	TGTGCCAGCAGTCCCTACAGGACTGAAGCTTTCTTT
TRBV7-9	14	TRBJ2-1	-	-	CASSLMGGHNEQFF	TGTGCCAGCAGCTTAATGGGGGGCCACAATGAGCAGTTCTTC
TRBV20-1	20	TRBJ2-1	few	TRBD2	CSARRLAGGPSVSVYNEQFF	TGCAGTGCGCGACGGCTAGCGGGGGGGCCAAGTGTTTCTGTGTATAATGAGCAGTTCTTC
TRBV6-1	16	TRBJ2-7	few	TRBD1	CASSGRDRLSSYEQYF	TGTGCCAGCAGTGGCAGGGACAGGTTGAGCTCCTACGAGCAGTACTTC
TRBV5-1	14	TRBJ1-6	-	-	CASSLDPQDSPLHF	TGCGCCAGCAGCTTAGACCCCCAAGATTCACCCCTCCACTTT